Listed below are T cell receptor beta chains from one sample, sequenced in a study of T cells in Graves' hyperthyroidism and ophthalmopathy. Using its own MiXCR run on the multiplex PCR reads, TCRdb lists one record per CDR3 protein. The profile shows hundreds of thousands of distinct CDR3 sequences, approximately 20% of them singletons. Specimen: blood. These receptors were collected from a man aged 35-49 years with Graves' hyperthyroidism. Both conserved end residues are part of each CDR3. D genes are given only for firm matches. Clone size is given for some rows only: seen once, a few or many times, or a class if the clone is expanded.

TRBJ2-1 TRBV4-1 NA NA TGCGCCAGCAGCCTCCGACAGGTTCAAGATGAGCAGTTCTTC CASSLRQVQDEQFF
TRBJ1-6 TRBV7-2 NA NA TGTGCCAGCAGCTTAAGGCAGGCCTCCTATAATTCACCCCTCCACTTT CASSLRQASYNSPLHF
TRBJ2-2 TRBV4-3 NA TRBD2 TGCGCCAGCAGCCCCCGGGGGGGATTCACCGGGGAGCTGTGTTTT CASSPRGGFTGELCF
TRBJ2-7 TRBV20-1 NA TRBD2 TGCAGTGCCATGGGGGGGGGGGGCTCCTACGAGCAGTACTTC CSAMGGGGSYEQYF
TRBJ1-2 TRBV2 NA NA TGTGCCAGCAGTGGAACAGGGAGAGGATATGGCTACACCTTC CASSGTGRGYGYTF
TRBJ2-2 TRBV7-3 few TRBD2 TGTGCCAGCAGCCGACTAGCGGGGGGGCTCATCGGGGAGCTGTTTTTT CASSRLAGGLIGELFF
TRBJ2-1 TRBV7-2 NA NA TGTGCCAGCAGTTCTGGTAGGAGTTGGTCCTACAATGAGCAGTTCTTC CASSSGRSWSYNEQFF
TRBJ2-5 TRBV18 many TRBD2 TGTGCCAGCTCAGCGGGAGCGGGAGAGACCCAGTACTTC CASSAGAGETQYF
TRBJ2-1 TRBV7-9 many NA TGTGCCAGCAGCTCCCCAGGGTCTAACAATGAGCAGTTCTTC CASSSPGSNNEQFF
TRBJ2-7 TRBV6-9 NA NA TGTGCCAGCAGTTACATTTTGGGGGGCCGTTACGAGCAGTACTTC CASSYILGGRYEQYF
TRBJ2-2 TRBV6-1 many TRBD2 TGTGCCAGCAGACTTACCGGACTAGCGGCCACCGGGGAGCTGTTTTTT CASRLTGLAATGELFF
TRBJ2-5 TRBV27 few NA TGTGCCAGCAGAGGTGTGGGGGCGGGGCCGTACCAAGAGACCCAGTACTTC CASRGVGAGPYQETQYF
TRBJ2-1 TRBV20-1 NA TRBD2 TGCAGTGCTAGGGTAGCGGGGGGGTCCTACAATGAGCAGTTCTTC CSARVAGGSYNEQFF
TRBJ1-2 TRBV29-1 many TRBD1 TGCAGCGTCGACGCGTCCGGGACAGGGGGCGCCTATGGCTACACCTTC CSVDASGTGGAYGYTF
TRBJ2-3 TRBV14 few TRBD2 TGTGCCAGCAGCCAAAGGGCCGGGGGGGCCTTAGATACGCAGTATTTT CASSQRAGGALDTQYF
TRBJ2-5 TRBV7-2 NA NA TGTGCCAGCAGCTTAGCGGGTTATGAGACCCAGTACTTC CASSLAGYETQYF
TRBJ2-4 TRBV30 few NA TGTGCCTGGAGTGTTCCCCAAAACATTCAGTACTTC CAWSVPQNIQYF
TRBJ2-3 TRBV7-3 NA TRBD2 TGTGCCAGCAGCTTACGCCGCGGGGGGGCCCTAACCACAGATACGCAGTATTTT CASSLRRGGALTTDTQYF
TRBJ1-2 TRBV7-9 NA TRBD1 TGTGCCAGCAGCGCAAGACAGGGTGCGGACTATGGCTACACCTTC CASSARQGADYGYTF
TRBJ2-7 TRBV6-1 many TRBD1 TGTGCCAGCAGACCGACAGGGGGTAGGTACGAGCAGTACTTC CASRPTGGRYEQYF
TRBJ2-5 TRBV20-1 many TRBD2 TGCAGTGCTAGGGCTAGCGGGGGTGTGACCCAGTACTTC CSARASGGVTQYF
TRBJ1-1 TRBV5-5 many TRBD1 TGTGCCAGCAGCTGGGACAGGGGCGCTGAAGCTTTCTTT CASSWDRGAEAFF
TRBJ2-7 TRBV7-2 few NA TGTGCCAGCGGTAGGGTCTCCCACGAGCAGTACTTC CASGRVSHEQYF
TRBJ2-3 TRBV7-3 many TRBD1 TGTGCCAGCAGCTTAAGAGCCCGACAGGGGGCTTTACGGGAAGATACGCAGTATTTT CASSLRARQGALREDTQYF
TRBJ2-2 TRBV7-2 many TRBD2 TGTGCCAGCAGCTTAGCGCCTAGCGGGGGCCGCACCGGGGAGCTGTTTTTT CASSLAPSGGRTGELFF
TRBJ2-5 TRBV3-1 many TRBD2 TGTGCCAGCAGCCAAGGACAAGCGGGGGCGTTGGAGACCCAGTACTTC CASSQGQAGALETQYF
TRBJ2-3 TRBV7-3 NA NA TGTGCCAGCAGCTCAGGAAGGGGTGGAGCAGATACGCAGTATTTT CASSSGRGGADTQYF
TRBJ2-5 TRBV20-1 NA NA TGCAGTGCCCGTCCAGGTGCTGAAGAGACCCAGTACTTC CSARPGAEETQYF
TRBJ2-2 TRBV28 NA TRBD1 TGTGCCAGCAGTCCAGGACAGGGGGCTCGGAACACCGGGGAGCTGTTTTTT CASSPGQGARNTGELFF
TRBJ1-2 TRBV2 many TRBD1 TGTGCCAGCAGTCGCCGGGGGACAGGCGATGGCTACACCTTC CASSRRGTGDGYTF
TRBJ1-6 TRBV12-3/TRBV12-4 NA NA TGTGCCAGCAGCTCCGTGGGATCACCCCTCCACTTT CASSSVGSPLHF
TRBJ2-5 TRBV10-3 many NA TGTGCCATCTCGGGCGGGGCGGAGACCCAGTACTTC CAISGGAETQYF